Listed below are T cell receptor beta chains from one sample, sequenced in a study of tumor-infiltrating lymphocytes in primary liver carcinoma. One entry per CDR3 protein, called by TCRdb with MiXCR from the multiplex PCR reads. The sample gives more than 100,000 distinct CDR3 sequences, 55% to 70% of which show up once; 7.5% to 10% is in the top ten. The sequencing sample was made of tumor-adjacent normal liver tissue. These receptors all stem from a woman aged 60-70 years with primary liver carcinoma and hepatitis B virus infection. Both conserved end residues are part of each CDR3. A D gene is named only where the DNA matches it firmly. The listing skips clone size in some rows; elsewhere it reads once, few, many or a size class.

v_call: TRBV11-2; j_call: TRBJ2-2; clone_size: .; d_call: .; cdr3_nt: TGTGCCATCATCGACGGACGCAACACGAATATCGGGGAGCTGTTTTTT; cdr3_aa: CAIIDGRNTNIGELFF
v_call: TRBV29-1; j_call: TRBJ2-1; clone_size: many; d_call: .; cdr3_nt: TGCAGCGTTGGGGGGACCTACTCCTACAATGAGCAGTTCTTC; cdr3_aa: CSVGGTYSYNEQFF
v_call: TRBV11-2; j_call: TRBJ2-1; clone_size: .; d_call: .; cdr3_nt: TGTGCCAGCAGCTTAGCCGGGAGTTTTAATGAACAGTTCTTC; cdr3_aa: CASSLAGSFNEQFF
v_call: TRBV5-1; j_call: TRBJ2-2; clone_size: few; d_call: .; cdr3_nt: TGCGCCAGCAGCCGGGACGGAAACACCGGGGAGCTGTTTTTT; cdr3_aa: CASSRDGNTGELFF
v_call: TRBV5-4; j_call: TRBJ2-7; clone_size: many; d_call: .; cdr3_nt: TGTGCCAGCAGCTATGGACGGACCTACGAGCAGTACTTC; cdr3_aa: CASSYGRTYEQYF
v_call: TRBV5-1; j_call: TRBJ2-7; clone_size: many; d_call: .; cdr3_nt: TGCGCCAGCAGCTCGGAGGGGCTGTACGAGCAGTACTTC; cdr3_aa: CASSSEGLYEQYF
v_call: TRBV5-4; j_call: TRBJ2-7; clone_size: once; d_call: .; cdr3_nt: TGTACCGGCAGCTTTCGCACCGGTGCCGATGTTAGGCAGTACTTC; cdr3_aa: CTGSFRTGADVRQYF
v_call: TRBV7-8; j_call: TRBJ2-1; clone_size: .; d_call: .; cdr3_nt: TGTGCCAGCAGGCAGCACGGATGGAGGGAGCAGTCCTTT; cdr3_aa: CASRQHGWREQSF
v_call: TRBV28; j_call: TRBJ2-1; clone_size: .; d_call: TRBD2; cdr3_nt: TGTGCCAGCAGTTTTTCCCTGGATAGGCGGGAGGGCTCGAATGAGCAGTTCTTC; cdr3_aa: CASSFSLDRREGSNEQFF
v_call: TRBV5-6; j_call: TRBJ1-1; clone_size: many; d_call: .; cdr3_nt: TGTGCCAGCAGCTTACTTTACGGACAGATGAACACTGAAGCTTTCTTT; cdr3_aa: CASSLLYGQMNTEAFF
v_call: TRBV11-2; j_call: TRBJ2-3; clone_size: .; d_call: .; cdr3_nt: TGTGCCAGCAGCTTAGTGAATACTGGGTGCACAGATACGCAGTATTTT; cdr3_aa: CASSLVNTGCTDTQYF
v_call: TRBV7-9; j_call: TRBJ2-1; clone_size: .; d_call: .; cdr3_nt: TGTGCCATCAGCTTATCGGCGGGGGCGAATGAGCAGTTCTTC; cdr3_aa: CAISLSAGANEQFF
v_call: TRBV6-1; j_call: TRBJ1-5; clone_size: .; d_call: .; cdr3_nt: TGTGCCAGCAGGCCATCAGGGCAGGGGAGCGATCAGCCCCAGCATTTT; cdr3_aa: CASRPSGQGSDQPQHF
v_call: TRBV6-5; j_call: TRBJ2-1; clone_size: many; d_call: TRBD2; cdr3_nt: TGTGCCAGCAGTTCAGGACTAGCGCGAGTCCAGCAGTTCTTC; cdr3_aa: CASSSGLARVQQFF
v_call: TRBV6-1; j_call: TRBJ2-7; clone_size: .; d_call: TRBD1; cdr3_nt: TGTGCTAGCAGTGCACCGGGACAGGGAAGAGCTTACGAGCAGTACTTC; cdr3_aa: CASSAPGQGRAYEQYF
v_call: TRBV5-6; j_call: TRBJ2-1; clone_size: many; d_call: TRBD2; cdr3_nt: TGTGCCAGCGAAGACGCTAGCGGGAGGGCGGATTGGGGTGAGCAGTTCTTC; cdr3_aa: CASEDASGRADWGEQFF
v_call: TRBV5-1; j_call: TRBJ1-2; clone_size: many; d_call: .; cdr3_nt: TGCGCCAGCAGCTCCGACGGAAACTATGGCTACACCTTC; cdr3_aa: CASSSDGNYGYTF
v_call: TRBV11-2; j_call: TRBJ2-3; clone_size: .; d_call: TRBD1; cdr3_nt: TGTGCCAGCAGCTTAGACGCAGGGGGAAATACGCAGTATTTT; cdr3_aa: CASSLDAGGNTQYF
v_call: TRBV28; j_call: TRBJ1-2; clone_size: .; d_call: .; cdr3_nt: TGCGCCAGCAGTTTATGGTCTCGACTACCTAACTATGGCCACACCTTC; cdr3_aa: CASSLWSRLPNYGHTF
v_call: TRBV4-2; j_call: TRBJ2-1; clone_size: .; d_call: .; cdr3_nt: TGTGCCAGCAGCCACATAGCAGGAGGGGGCTACAATGTGCAGTTCTTC; cdr3_aa: CASSHIAGGGYNVQFF
v_call: TRBV12-3/TRBV12-4; j_call: TRBJ1-1; clone_size: few; d_call: .; cdr3_nt: TGTGTCAGCAGTCTGGGAATGACTGAAGCTTTCTTT; cdr3_aa: CVSSLGMTEAFF
v_call: TRBV11-2; j_call: TRBJ1-1; clone_size: .; d_call: TRBD1; cdr3_nt: TGTGCCAGCAGCCTAGTGCCAGGGGGCGGGATTGAAGCTTTCTTT; cdr3_aa: CASSLVPGGGIEAFF
v_call: TRBV29-1; j_call: TRBJ2-1; clone_size: once; d_call: .; cdr3_nt: TGCAGCGTTGTGCCGGCCTACAATAACCAGTTCTTC; cdr3_aa: CSVVPAYNNQFF
v_call: TRBV6-5; j_call: TRBJ2-3; clone_size: .; d_call: TRBD2; cdr3_nt: TGTGCCAGTAGGACTAGCAGGAGTCGTGATACGCACTATTTT; cdr3_aa: CASRTSRSRDTHYF
v_call: TRBV4-1; j_call: TRBJ2-7; clone_size: many; d_call: .; cdr3_nt: TGCGCCAGCAGCCAAGATACTTGGGCCTTCGAGCAGTACTTC; cdr3_aa: CASSQDTWAFEQYF
v_call: TRBV5-4; j_call: TRBJ1-1; clone_size: .; d_call: .; cdr3_nt: TGTGTCAGCAGCTTGCGGACGAACACTGGAGCTTTCTTT; cdr3_aa: CVSSLRTNTGAFF
v_call: TRBV11-1; j_call: TRBJ2-1; clone_size: medium-sized; d_call: TRBD1; cdr3_nt: TGTGCCAGCAGCCGGACAGGGGGCTCCTACAATGAGCAGTTCTTC; cdr3_aa: CASSRTGGSYNEQFF
v_call: TRBV12-3/TRBV12-4; j_call: TRBJ2-7; clone_size: few; d_call: .; cdr3_nt: TGTGCCAGCTGTGTAACATCCGGCACGTCAACCTACGAGCAGTACTTC; cdr3_aa: CASCVTSGTSTYEQYF
v_call: TRBV20-1; j_call: TRBJ2-1; clone_size: few; d_call: .; cdr3_nt: TGCAGTGCTAGAGTAGGGTTCGGCTACAATGAGCAGTTCTTC; cdr3_aa: CSARVGFGYNEQFF
v_call: TRBV5-1; j_call: TRBJ2-1; clone_size: many; d_call: TRBD1; cdr3_nt: TGCGCCAGCAGCTCGCGGGGACAGGGGGCGAAGAATGAGCAGTTCTTC; cdr3_aa: CASSSRGQGAKNEQFF
v_call: TRBV11-2; j_call: TRBJ2-3; clone_size: .; d_call: .; cdr3_nt: TGTGCCAGCAGCTACCAGAGGTTGAGACTAGTGGCTAGCACAGATACGCAGTATTTT; cdr3_aa: CASSYQRLRLVASTDTQYF
v_call: TRBV28; j_call: TRBJ1-1; clone_size: few; d_call: .; cdr3_nt: TGTGCCAGCAGTTTAGGGCAGAGCGGGAACACTGAAGCTTTCTTT; cdr3_aa: CASSLGQSGNTEAFF
v_call: TRBV29-1; j_call: TRBJ2-1; clone_size: .; d_call: .; cdr3_nt: TGCAGCGTTGTTAAAACAGGCTACAAAGAGCAGTTCTTC; cdr3_aa: CSVVKTGYKEQFF
v_call: TRBV6-1; j_call: TRBJ1-1; clone_size: .; d_call: .; cdr3_nt: TGTGCCAGGAGTGAAGCGAAGGCGAGGCTAGACACTGAAGCTTTCTTT; cdr3_aa: CARSEAKARLDTEAFF
v_call: TRBV28; j_call: TRBJ2-3; clone_size: once; d_call: TRBD2; cdr3_nt: TGTGTCAGCACCCCGCCGTTAGGGGTAAGGACTAGCGGGAGTGCAGATACGCAGTATTTT; cdr3_aa: CVSTPPLGVRTSGSADTQYF
v_call: TRBV11-2; j_call: TRBJ1-1; clone_size: medium-sized; d_call: .; cdr3_nt: TGTGCCAGCAGCTTAATATTGACGGGTACGGCTTTCTTT; cdr3_aa: CASSLILTGTAFF
v_call: TRBV11-2; j_call: TRBJ1-6; clone_size: .; d_call: .; cdr3_nt: TGTGCCAGCAGCTTAGAGCCGGGGTCCAATTCACCCCTCCACTTT; cdr3_aa: CASSLEPGSNSPLHF
v_call: TRBV11-2; j_call: TRBJ2-3; clone_size: .; d_call: .; cdr3_nt: TGTGCCTGCAGCTTGTGGGGTCCACATACGCAGTATTTT; cdr3_aa: CACSLWGPHTQYF
v_call: TRBV11-3; j_call: TRBJ1-1; clone_size: .; d_call: TRBD1; cdr3_nt: TGTGCCAGCAGCTTAGAAACAGGGGGCACTGAAGCTTTCTTT; cdr3_aa: CASSLETGGTEAFF
v_call: TRBV11-1; j_call: TRBJ2-3; clone_size: .; d_call: TRBD2; cdr3_nt: TGTGCCAGCAGCGTAAGGCAACGTGCGGGAGGGTCCCACTTT; cdr3_aa: CASSVRQRAGGSHF
v_call: TRBV19; j_call: TRBJ1-2; clone_size: .; d_call: .; cdr3_nt: TGTGCCAGTAATATCGGGGAAGGCTACACCTTC; cdr3_aa: CASNIGEGYTF
v_call: TRBV4-2; j_call: TRBJ2-1; clone_size: once; d_call: .; cdr3_nt: TGTGCCAGCAGCCGGGGCAGATACAAAGAGCAGTTCTTC; cdr3_aa: CASSRGRYKEQFF
v_call: TRBV11-2; j_call: TRBJ2-2; clone_size: .; d_call: .; cdr3_nt: TGTGCCAGCAGCCGTCAAGTGTGGTTAGTAGTCACCGGGGAGCTGTTTTTT; cdr3_aa: CASSRQVWLVVTGELFF
v_call: TRBV5-1; j_call: TRBJ1-1; clone_size: many; d_call: TRBD1; cdr3_nt: TGCGCCAGCAGCAGCTCGACAGGGATCACTGAAGCTTTCTTT; cdr3_aa: CASSSSTGITEAFF
v_call: TRBV28; j_call: TRBJ2-1; clone_size: many; d_call: TRBD2; cdr3_nt: TGTGCCAGCAGTTTAACGAGCGGGAGCTCCTACAATGAGCAGTTCTTC; cdr3_aa: CASSLTSGSSYNEQFF
v_call: TRBV12-3/TRBV12-4; j_call: TRBJ2-3; clone_size: many; d_call: .; cdr3_nt: TGTGCCAGCAGTTTGCGGCCGAACACAGATACGCAGTATTTT; cdr3_aa: CASSLRPNTDTQYF
v_call: TRBV6-5; j_call: TRBJ2-1; clone_size: once; d_call: TRBD2; cdr3_nt: TGTGCCAGCAGGCCCACTCCCACTAGCGGGTTCGATGAGCAGTTCTTC; cdr3_aa: CASRPTPTSGFDEQFF
v_call: TRBV24-1; j_call: TRBJ2-6; clone_size: few; d_call: TRBD1; cdr3_nt: TGTGCCACCAGTGGCCCGGGACAGGCGAAGAGCTCTGGGGCCAACGTCCTGACTTTC; cdr3_aa: CATSGPGQAKSSGANVLTF
v_call: TRBV12-3/TRBV12-4; j_call: TRBJ2-5; clone_size: .; d_call: .; cdr3_nt: TGTGTCAGCAACATGGGACGGATCCAAGAGAACCAGTACTTC; cdr3_aa: CVSNMGRIQENQYF
v_call: TRBV11-3; j_call: TRBJ2-3; clone_size: .; d_call: .; cdr3_nt: TGTGCCAGCAGTCGCCGACGGGGGTCAAACACAGATACGCAGTATTTT; cdr3_aa: CASSRRRGSNTDTQYF
v_call: TRBV5-1; j_call: TRBJ2-5; clone_size: once; d_call: TRBD2; cdr3_nt: TGCGCCAGCAGCCGGGGACTAGCGGGGATACGAGAGACCCAGAACTTC; cdr3_aa: CASSRGLAGIRETQNF
v_call: TRBV6-5; j_call: TRBJ2-1; clone_size: .; d_call: .; cdr3_nt: TGTGCCAGCATTCCCCGAGAGGGTGCCTACAATGAGCAGTTCTTC; cdr3_aa: CASIPREGAYNEQFF